This entry lists 10 T cell receptor beta chains sequenced from one sample in a study of blood T cell repertoires in COVID-19. TCRdb's copy holds only in-frame clones and misses some; the assay was immunoSEQ multiplex PCR. Here the sample spans 40,000 to 45,000 clones, 90% to 95% being singletons. What was sequenced was peripheral blood. The receptors derive from a human donor in a cohort sampled during active COVID-19.

V gene TRBV9 combines with J gene TRBJ2-2; possible D gene TRBD1, 6 bases. The germline V gene has CDR1 SGDLS and CDR2 YYNGEE. Trimming cost V 3 bases and J 8 bases, with 11 bases left between them. The CDR3 totals 13 residues. The CDR3 nucleotides read TGTGCCAGCAGCGCAGGGGTGACAGGGGAGCTGTTTTTT. Translating it yields CASSAGVTGELFF.

The rearrangement links TRBV3-1 (or the pseudogene TRBV3-2) to TRBJ2-7, with a tentative D call TRBD1 (6 bases). Germline loops: CDR1 LGHDT, CDR2 YNNKEL (reference sequence). V lost 4 bases, J lost 1 base, and 8 bases lay in between. The length of the CDR3 is 13 residues. The CDR3 nucleotides read TGTGCCAGCAGCCGGGGGCTTTCCTACGAGCAGTACTTC. Protein: CASSRGLSYEQYF.

The genes are TRBV7-2 and TRBJ2-3; 8 nucleotides agree with TRBD2. Trimming took 3 bases from V and 4 from J; bases not matched to a gene: 9. CDR1 and CDR2 (germline): SGHTA, FQGNSA. The CDR3 sequence is 16 residues long. The CDR3 loop is CASSFSTGGPADTQYF. The CDR3 nucleotides are TGTGCCAGCAGCTTTTCAACGGGGGGGCCGGCAGATACGCAGTATTTT. Complete variable domain (other parts from reference TRBV7-2 and TRBJ2-3): GAGVSQSPSNKVTEKGKDVELRCDPISGHTALYWYRQSLGQGLEFLIYFQGNSAPDKSGLPSDRFSAERTGGSVSTLTIQRTQQEDSAVYLCASSFSTGGPADTQYFGPGTRLTVL.

The chain carries TRBV4-3 and TRBJ2-1; D is unresolved. V was cut by 0 bases and J by 7 bases, with 10 bases left in between. Germline V gene sequence: CDR1 LGHNA, CDR2 YSLEER. This CDR3 contains 14 residues. CDR3 region: CASSQDPASNEQFF. The CDR3 DNA is TGCGCCAGCAGCCAAGATCCGGCTAGTAATGAGCAGTTCTTC.

This sequence joins TRBV21-1 and TRBJ2-7; the listed D gene, TRBD1, was not tested against the DNA. TRBV21-1 is reported as a pseudogene. The CDR3 has 14 residues. The CDR3 DNA reads TGTGCCAGCAGCCCGCGGTACAGGGGTTACGAGCAGTACTTC. Translating it yields CASSPRYRGYEQYF.

This chain links TRBV19 with TRBJ1-1; TRBD1 agrees at 9 bases. Looked up from germline, CDR1 is LNHDA and CDR2 is SQIVND (reference sequence). V was clipped by 3 bases and J by 4 bases; unmatched bases: 3. CDR3 length equals 14 residues. CDR3 loop: CASSIGQGSTEAFF. CDR3 coding DNA: TGTGCCAGTAGTATCGGACAGGGGAGCACTGAAGCTTTCTTT.

The chain joins TRBV6-4 to TRBJ2-1; the D gene is possibly TRBD1 (6 bases). Germline CDR1 is MRHNA and CDR2 is SNTAGT. Trimming took off 0 bases at V and 3 bases at J, with 9 bases between the two ends. The CDR3 has 15 amino acids. CDR3 amino acids: CASSDSEGGYNEQFF. The CDR3 DNA reads TGTGCCAGCAGTGACTCTGAAGGGGGCTACAATGAGCAGTTCTTC.

This clone has a single count. J is TRBJ2-3 and V is TRBV6-4, with TRBD2 identical over 7 bases. The CDR3 contains 14 residues. After removal of 2 bases from V and 2 bases from J, the junction contained 1 base not matched to a gene. CDR1 MRHNA and CDR2 SNTAGT come from the germline V gene. This chain's CDR3 is CASSDGDYTDTQYF. CDR3 in DNA: TGTGCCAGCAGTGACGGGGACTACACAGATACGCAGTATTTT.

The V call is TRBV6-5, the J call TRBJ2-5; 12 bases agree with TRBD1. CDR3 length: 15 residues. From germline, CDR1 is MNHEY and CDR2 SVGAGI. V shed 6 bases, J shed 5 bases, and the junction held 7 bases outside the gene matches. This CDR3 reads CASRGTGGGGETQYF. The DNA for the CDR3 is TGTGCCAGCAGGGGGACAGGGGGCGGAGGGGAGACCCAGTACTTC.

The chain has TRBV7-2 and TRBJ2-1, with 12 nucleotides matching TRBD2. The CDR3 is made up of 16 amino acids. Germline-derived CDR1 and CDR2 are SGHTA and FQGNSA. V lost 5 bases to trimming and J lost 7 bases; unmatched junction nucleotides: 9. DNA for the CDR3: TGTGCCAGCAGCCCCCTCGGACTAGCGGGGTGGAATGAGCAGTTCTTC. Translation: CASSPLGLAGWNEQFF.